Shown below are 2 T cell receptor beta chains from a single sample sequenced in a study of blood T cell repertoires in COVID-19. Libraries were prepared by immunoSEQ multiplex PCR; TCRdb keeps only in-frame clonotypes and omits some of them. The sample yields some 20,000 clones, 65% to 90% seen once. Material: peripheral blood. Source of these receptors: a man in his fifties or sixties with active COVID-19.

The chain carries TRBV18 and TRBJ2-5; 14 bases agree with TRBD2. The V and J ends lost 0 bases and 0 bases, in that order; junction bases with no gene match: 6. This CDR3 region has 19 residues. CDR1 is KGHSH and CDR2 is LQKENI in the germline V gene. The CDR3 bases are TGTGCCAGCTCACCACCGGGGACTAGCGGGGGAAAATACCAAGAGACCCAGTACTTC. This sequence encodes CASSPPGTSGGKYQETQYF. Supplemented by reference TRBV18 and TRBJ2-5, the full variable domain reads NAGVMQNPRHLVRRRGQEARLRCSPMKGHSHVYWYRQLPEEGLKFMVYLQKENIIDESGMPKERFSAEFPKEGPSILRIQQVVRGDSAAYFCASSPPGTSGGKYQETQYFGPGTRLLVL.

V gene TRBV12-5 combines with J gene TRBJ2-1; D not certain. Germline CDR1 reads LGHNT; CDR2 reads FRNRAP. The CDR3 is made up of 15 amino acids. The V gene lost 5 bases and the J gene lost 0 bases, with 11 bases spanning the gap. CDR3 sequence reads: CASGTHESSYNEQFF. CDR3 coding DNA: TGTGCTAGTGGTACTCATGAAAGCTCCTACAATGAGCAGTTCTTC.